The next 2 T cell receptor gamma chains were all read from a single sample in a study of γδ T cells in repeated Plasmodium falciparum infection. Bulk repertoires came from Vgamma9/Vdelta2+ or Vdelta2-negative gammadelta T cells flow-sorted from PBMC. TCRdb fed the multiplex PCR reads into CATT to redo clone calling. The sample has 13,000 to 15,000 gamma-chain clones; under 2% are singletons. The material sequenced was gamma-delta T cells from blood. The receptors shown here come from a pool of human donors (malaria-infected and uninfected, not separated).

This clone was observed at least ten times. TCRdb attributes to this sequence the protein of a much larger clone, which differs from the DNA translation at residue 13; a read error is likely, and the protein displayed is translated from the DNA. J gene calling gave no result, while the V gene is TRGV3. This CDR3 region has 15 residues. The germline V gene encodes CDR1 VTNTFY and CDR2 YDVSTARD (reference sequence). Here the CDR3 DNA reads TGTGCCACCTGGGACAGGCAGGGGAATTATTATAAGAGACTCTTT. Its translation is CATWDRQGNYYKRLF.

This clone was detected a few times. Since a far larger clone is one base different, this is likely a read error. The chain employs TRGV9 and TRGJ1 or TRGJ2. Germline matching of the DNA provided the J gene here, since TCRdb leaves it blank. This CDR3 contains 15 residues. CDR1 is GITISATS, CDR2 ISYDGTV, per germline (reference sequence). Here the CDR3 DNA reads TGTGCCTTGTGGGAGGTGCAGTATTGGGATTACAAGAAACTCTTT. This codes for CALWEVQYWDYKKLF.